A selection of T cell receptor beta chains follows, all from one sample in a study of beta chain features in type 1 diabetes. Some clones are missing from TCRdb's copy, which holds only in-frame ones; the method was immunoSEQ multiplex PCR. The sample has a few hundred thousand clones; approximately 15% are singletons. Sequenced sample: naive CD4+ T cells from blood. Every receptor here comes from a woman between 18 and 30 years old in good health. The conserved cysteine and the conserved F or W are not part of the CDR3 here.

TRBJ2-1 | TRBV14 | ASSPIAASYNEQF
TRBJ2-1 | TRBV5-6 | ASSAGVAYNEQF
TRBJ2-1 | TRBV5-4 | ASRRSGINEQF
TRBJ1-1 | TRBV30 | AWSLLTGLGEAF
TRBJ2-6 | TRBV9 | ASSVAGQGTGANVLT
TRBJ2-1 | TRBV28 | ASSTSYRGIYNEQF
TRBJ2-3 | TRBV4-2 | ASSQESVAGVFDTQY
TRBJ1-1 | TRBV18 | ASSERQGMGSEAF
TRBJ2-7 | TRBV9 | ASSGTAYEQY
TRBJ2-4 | TRBV28 | ASRSGQKNIQY
TRBJ2-6 | TRBV5-4 | ASSWGWKGEVTGANVLT
TRBJ2-3 | TRBV5-6 | ASRPGTLTDTQY
TRBJ2-5 | TRBV7-9 | ASSARDPAVETQY
TRBJ1-5 | TRBV10-3 | AISPGAGQIDQPQH
TRBJ2-5 | TRBV5-4 | ASSPGTSGETQY
TRBJ2-5 | TRBV4-1 | ASSQDWRGSQETQY
TRBJ2-7 | TRBV7-6 | ASSLAPGTGGAEQY
TRBJ1-2 | TRBV5-4 | ASSSEGYGYT
TRBJ2-5 | TRBV28 | ASSFFGGGVVETQY
TRBJ1-2 | TRBV5-1 | ASSPDRGRRGYT
TRBJ2-6 | TRBV5-4 | ASSLGGSGANVLT
TRBJ1-1 | TRBV28 | ASSSPGRGTEAF
TRBJ1-1 | TRBV27 | ASSLRTWGLGTEAF
TRBJ1-5 | TRBV6-6 | ASSPSRDQPQH
TRBJ1-1 | TRBV5-1 | ASSEDVNTEAF
TRBJ2-1 | TRBV13 | ASSFRASGSLDEQF
TRBJ2-7 | TRBV7-2 | ASSFLAGGTYEQY